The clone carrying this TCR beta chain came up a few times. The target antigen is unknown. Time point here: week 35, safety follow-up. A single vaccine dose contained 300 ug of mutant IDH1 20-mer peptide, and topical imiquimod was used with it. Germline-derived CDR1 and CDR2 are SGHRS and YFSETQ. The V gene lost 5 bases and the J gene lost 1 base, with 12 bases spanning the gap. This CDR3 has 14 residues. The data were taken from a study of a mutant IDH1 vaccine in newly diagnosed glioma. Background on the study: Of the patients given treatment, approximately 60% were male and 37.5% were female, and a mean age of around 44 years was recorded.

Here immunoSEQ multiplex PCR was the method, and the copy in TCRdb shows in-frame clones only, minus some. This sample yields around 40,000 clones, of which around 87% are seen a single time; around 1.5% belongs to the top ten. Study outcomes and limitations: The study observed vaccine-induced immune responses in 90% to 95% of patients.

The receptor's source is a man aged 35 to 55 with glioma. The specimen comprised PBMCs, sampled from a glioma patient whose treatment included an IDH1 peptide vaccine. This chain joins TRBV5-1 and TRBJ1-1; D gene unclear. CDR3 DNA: TGCGCCAGCAGGCACTTTTGGACGAACACTGAAGCTTTCTTT. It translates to CASRHFWTNTEAFF.